The T cell receptor beta chain under discussion was sequenced for a study of response to subunit inactivated influenza vaccine. Study-wide results and caveats: With each seasonal influenza vaccination, the authors suggested, few new T cells are recruited.

TCRdb re-called the RT-PCR reads through MiXCR, storing one row per CDR3 protein. The table shows about 800,000 distinct CDR3 sequences, with roughly 20% occurring only once. In its sample, this clonotype was seen a few times. Antigen specificity is unknown. Germline CDR1 SGHTA, CDR2 FQGNSA. The CDR3 has 13 amino acids. The V and J ends lost 5 bases and 9 bases, in that order; junction bases with no gene match: 6. This TCR derives from a man between 50 and 59 years old who received an inactivated influenza vaccine. The V and J genes are TRBV7-2 and TRBJ2-7; TRBD1 matches at 11 bases. The specimen was PBMCs from blood, collected roughly 5 days after vaccination. DNA of the CDR3: TGTGCCAGCAGCACCGGACAGGGGGCGGTGCAGTACTTC. Translation: CASSTGQGAVQYF. The variable domain in full, with the rest retrieved from reference TRBV7-2 and TRBJ2-7, is GAGVSQSPSNKVTEKGKDVELRCDPISGHTALYWYRQSLGQGLEFLIYFQGNSAPDKSGLPSDRFSAERTGGSVSTLTIQRTQQEDSAVYLCASSTGQGAVQYFGPGTRLTVT.